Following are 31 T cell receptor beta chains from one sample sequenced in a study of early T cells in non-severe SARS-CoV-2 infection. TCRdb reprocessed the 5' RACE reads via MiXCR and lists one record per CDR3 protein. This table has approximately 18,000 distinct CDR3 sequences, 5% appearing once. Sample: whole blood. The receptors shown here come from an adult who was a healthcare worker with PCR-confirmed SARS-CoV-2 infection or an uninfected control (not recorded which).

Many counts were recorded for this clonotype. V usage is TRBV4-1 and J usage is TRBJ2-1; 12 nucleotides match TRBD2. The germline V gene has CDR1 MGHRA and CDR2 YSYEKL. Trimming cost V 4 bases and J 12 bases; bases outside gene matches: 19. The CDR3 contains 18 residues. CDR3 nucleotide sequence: TGCGCCAGCAGCCCAGCCCCTCGAGGACTAGCGGGACCCGAACGGCAGTTCTTC. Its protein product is CASSPAPRGLAGPERQFF.

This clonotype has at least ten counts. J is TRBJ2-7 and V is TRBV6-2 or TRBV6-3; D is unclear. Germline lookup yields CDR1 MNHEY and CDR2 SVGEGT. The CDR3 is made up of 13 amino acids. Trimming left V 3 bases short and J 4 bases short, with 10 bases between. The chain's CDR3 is CASSYLIQYEQYV. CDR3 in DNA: TGTGCCAGCAGTTATCTTATCCAGTACGAGCAGTACGTC.

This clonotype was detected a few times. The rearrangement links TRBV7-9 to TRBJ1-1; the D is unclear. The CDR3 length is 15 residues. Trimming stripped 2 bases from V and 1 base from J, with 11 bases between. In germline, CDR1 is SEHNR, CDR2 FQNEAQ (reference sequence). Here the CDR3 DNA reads TGTGCCAGCAGCTTACCCCGCCTACGGAACACTGAAGCTTTCTTT. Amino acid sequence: CASSLPRLRNTEAFF.

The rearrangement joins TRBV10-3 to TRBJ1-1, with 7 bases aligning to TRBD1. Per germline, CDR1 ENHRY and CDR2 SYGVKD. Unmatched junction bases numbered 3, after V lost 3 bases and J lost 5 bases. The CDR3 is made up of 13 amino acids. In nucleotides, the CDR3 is TGTGCCATCAGTGACAGGGGGAGGACTGAAGCTTTCTTT. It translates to CAISDRGRTEAFF.

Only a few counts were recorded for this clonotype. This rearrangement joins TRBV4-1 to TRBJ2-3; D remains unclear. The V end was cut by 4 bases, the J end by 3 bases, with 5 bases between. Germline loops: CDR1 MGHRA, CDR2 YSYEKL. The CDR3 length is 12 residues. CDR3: CASSLPTDTQYF. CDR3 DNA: TGCGCCAGCAGCCTCCCGACAGATACGCAGTATTTT.

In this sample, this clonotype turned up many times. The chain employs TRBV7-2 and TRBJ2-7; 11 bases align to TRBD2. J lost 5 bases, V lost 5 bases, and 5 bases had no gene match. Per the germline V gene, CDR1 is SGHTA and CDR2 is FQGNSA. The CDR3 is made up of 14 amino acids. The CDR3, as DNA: TGTGCCAGCAGCCCCCGACTAGCGGGAAACGAGCAGTACTTC. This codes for CASSPRLAGNEQYF.

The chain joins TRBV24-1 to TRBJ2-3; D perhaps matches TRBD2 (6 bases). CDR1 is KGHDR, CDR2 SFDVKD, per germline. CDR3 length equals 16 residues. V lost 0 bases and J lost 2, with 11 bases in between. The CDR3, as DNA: TGTGCCACCAGTGATTTGTCGGGACTTGCCACAGATACGCAGTATTTT. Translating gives CATSDLSGLATDTQYF.

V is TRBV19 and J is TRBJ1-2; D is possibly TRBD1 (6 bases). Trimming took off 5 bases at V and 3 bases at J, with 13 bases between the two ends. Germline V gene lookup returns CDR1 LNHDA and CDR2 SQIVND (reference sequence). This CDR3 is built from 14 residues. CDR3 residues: CASSSGGEDYGYTF. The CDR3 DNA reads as TGTGCCAGTAGTTCGGGGGGCGAAGACTATGGCTACACCTTC.

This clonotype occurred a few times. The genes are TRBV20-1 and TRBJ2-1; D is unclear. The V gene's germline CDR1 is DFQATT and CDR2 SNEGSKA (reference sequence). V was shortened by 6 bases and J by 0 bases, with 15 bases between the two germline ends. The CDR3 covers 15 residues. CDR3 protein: CSAVERWSSYNEQFF. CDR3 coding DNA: TGCAGTGCAGTCGAACGGTGGAGCTCCTACAATGAGCAGTTCTTC.

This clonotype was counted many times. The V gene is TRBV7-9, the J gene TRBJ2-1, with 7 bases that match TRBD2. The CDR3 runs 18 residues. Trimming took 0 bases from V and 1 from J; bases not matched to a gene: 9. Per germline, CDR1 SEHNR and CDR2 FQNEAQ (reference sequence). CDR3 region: CASSLANGLVESYNEQFF. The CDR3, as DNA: TGTGCCAGCAGCTTAGCGAATGGACTAGTAGAGTCCTACAATGAGCAGTTCTTC.

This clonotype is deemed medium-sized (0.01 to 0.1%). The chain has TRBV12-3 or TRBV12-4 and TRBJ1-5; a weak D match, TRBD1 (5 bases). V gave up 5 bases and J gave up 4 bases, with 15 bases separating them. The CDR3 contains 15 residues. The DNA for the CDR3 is TGTGCCAGCAGTCGAGGGGCCAGGGATAATCAGCCCCAGCATTTT. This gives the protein CASSRGARDNQPQHF.

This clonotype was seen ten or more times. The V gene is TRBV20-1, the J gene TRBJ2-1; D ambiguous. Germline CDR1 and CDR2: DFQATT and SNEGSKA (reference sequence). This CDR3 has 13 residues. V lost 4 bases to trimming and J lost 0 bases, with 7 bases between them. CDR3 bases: TGCAGTGCTACCCAGCCCTCCTACAATGAGCAGTTCTTC. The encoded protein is CSATQPSYNEQFF.

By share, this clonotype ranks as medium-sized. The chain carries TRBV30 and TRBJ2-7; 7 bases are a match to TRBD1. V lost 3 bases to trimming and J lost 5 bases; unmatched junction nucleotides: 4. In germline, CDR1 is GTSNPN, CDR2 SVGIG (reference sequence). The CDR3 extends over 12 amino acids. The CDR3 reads CAWSLTGNEQYF. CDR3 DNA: TGTGCCTGGAGCCTGACAGGGAACGAGCAGTACTTC.

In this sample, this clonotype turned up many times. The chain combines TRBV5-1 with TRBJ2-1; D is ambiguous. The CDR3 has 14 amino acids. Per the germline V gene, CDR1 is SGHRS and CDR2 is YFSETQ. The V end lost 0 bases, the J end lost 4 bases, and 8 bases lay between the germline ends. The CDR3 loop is CASSLGPRYNEQFF. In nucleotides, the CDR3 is TGCGCCAGCAGCTTGGGCCCGAGGTACAATGAGCAGTTCTTC.

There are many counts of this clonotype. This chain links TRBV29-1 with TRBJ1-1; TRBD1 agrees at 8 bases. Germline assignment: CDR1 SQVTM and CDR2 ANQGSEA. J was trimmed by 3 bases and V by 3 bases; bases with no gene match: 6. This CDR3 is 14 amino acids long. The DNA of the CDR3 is TGCAGCGTTGAGGTGGACAGGGTTCACACTGAAGCTTTCTTT. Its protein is CSVEVDRVHTEAFF. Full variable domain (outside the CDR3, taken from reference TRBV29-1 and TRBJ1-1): SAVISQKPSRDICQRGTSLTIQCQVDSQVTMMFWYRQQPGQSLTLIATANQGSEATYESGFVIDKFPISRPNLTFSTLTVSNMSPEDSSIYLCSVEVDRVHTEAFFGQGTRLTVV.

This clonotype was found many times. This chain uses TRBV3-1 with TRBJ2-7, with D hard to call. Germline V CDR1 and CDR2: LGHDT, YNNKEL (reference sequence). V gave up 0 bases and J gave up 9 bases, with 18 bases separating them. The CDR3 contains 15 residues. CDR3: CASSQDPWTPHGQYF. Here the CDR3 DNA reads TGTGCCAGCAGCCAAGACCCCTGGACGCCGCACGGGCAGTACTTC.

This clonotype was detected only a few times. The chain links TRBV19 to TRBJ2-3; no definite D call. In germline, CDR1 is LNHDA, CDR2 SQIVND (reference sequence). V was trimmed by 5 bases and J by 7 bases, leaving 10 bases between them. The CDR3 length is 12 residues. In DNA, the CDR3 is TGTGCCAGTAGTGCCACCGAACATACGCAGTATTTT. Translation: CASSATEHTQYF.

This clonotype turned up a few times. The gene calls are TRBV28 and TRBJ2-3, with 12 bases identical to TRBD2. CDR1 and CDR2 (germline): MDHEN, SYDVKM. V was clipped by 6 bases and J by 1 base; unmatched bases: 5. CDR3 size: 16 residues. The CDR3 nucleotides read TGTGCCAGCAGAGAGGGACTAGCGGGCCGCACAGATACGCAGTATTTT. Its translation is CASREGLAGRTDTQYF. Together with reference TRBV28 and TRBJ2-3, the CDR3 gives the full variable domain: DVKVTQSSRYLVKRTGEKVFLECVQDMDHENMFWYRQDPGLGLRLIYFSYDVKMKEKGDIPEGYSVSREKKERFSLILESASTNQTSMYLCASREGLAGRTDTQYFGPGTRLTVL.

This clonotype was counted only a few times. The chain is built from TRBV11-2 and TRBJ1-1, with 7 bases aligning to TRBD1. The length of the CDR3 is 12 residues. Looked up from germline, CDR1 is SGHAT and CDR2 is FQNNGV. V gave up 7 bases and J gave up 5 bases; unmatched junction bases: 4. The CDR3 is CASTPGGTEAFF. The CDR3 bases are TGTGCCAGCACCCCAGGGGGGACTGAAGCTTTCTTT. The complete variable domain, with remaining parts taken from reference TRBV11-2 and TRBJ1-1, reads EAGVAQSPRYKIIEKRQSVAFWCNPISGHATLYWYQQILGQGPKLLIQFQNNGVVDDSQLPKDRFSAERLKGVDSTLKIQPAKLEDSAVYLCASTPGGTEAFFGQGTRLTVV.

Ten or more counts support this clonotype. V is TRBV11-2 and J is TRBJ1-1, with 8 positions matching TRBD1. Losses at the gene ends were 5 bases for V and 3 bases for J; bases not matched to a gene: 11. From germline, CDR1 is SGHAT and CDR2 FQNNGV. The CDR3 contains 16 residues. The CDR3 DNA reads TGTGCCAGCAGCCCTGGGACAGGCGGGGTGTACACTGAAGCTTTCTTT. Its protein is CASSPGTGGVYTEAFF.

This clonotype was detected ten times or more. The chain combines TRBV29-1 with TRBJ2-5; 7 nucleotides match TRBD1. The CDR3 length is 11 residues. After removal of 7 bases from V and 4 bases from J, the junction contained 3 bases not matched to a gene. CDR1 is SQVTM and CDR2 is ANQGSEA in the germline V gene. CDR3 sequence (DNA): TGCAGCGGGCACAGGGGAGAGACCCAGTACTTC. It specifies CSGHRGETQYF.

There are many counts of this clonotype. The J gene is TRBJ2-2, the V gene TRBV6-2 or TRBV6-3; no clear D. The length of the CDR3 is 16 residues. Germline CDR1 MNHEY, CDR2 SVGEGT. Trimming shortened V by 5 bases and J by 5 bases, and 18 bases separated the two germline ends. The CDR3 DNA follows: TGTGCCAGCAGTCCGCTGATCACCCTTGGGACCGGGGAGCTGTTTTTT. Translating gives CASSPLITLGTGELFF.

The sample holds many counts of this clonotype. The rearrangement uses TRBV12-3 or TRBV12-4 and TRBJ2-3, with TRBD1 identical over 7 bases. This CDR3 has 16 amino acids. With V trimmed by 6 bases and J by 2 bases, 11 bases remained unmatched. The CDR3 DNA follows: TGTGCCAGCAGCACGACAGGGCTCATTACCACAGATACGCAGTATTTT. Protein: CASSTTGLITTDTQYF.

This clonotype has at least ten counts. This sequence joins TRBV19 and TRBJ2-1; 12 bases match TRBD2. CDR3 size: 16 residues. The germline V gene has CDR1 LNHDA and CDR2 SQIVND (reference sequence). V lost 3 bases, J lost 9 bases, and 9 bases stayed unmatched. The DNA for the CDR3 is TGTGCCAGTAGTATTGTTCTAGCGGGAGGGCAGGGTGAGCAGTTCTTC. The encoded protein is CASSIVLAGGQGEQFF.

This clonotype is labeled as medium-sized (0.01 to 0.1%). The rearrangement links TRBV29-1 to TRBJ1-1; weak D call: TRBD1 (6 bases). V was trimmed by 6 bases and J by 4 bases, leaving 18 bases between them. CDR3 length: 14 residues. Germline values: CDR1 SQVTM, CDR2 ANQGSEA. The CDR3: CSVAEGGISTEAFF. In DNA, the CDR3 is TGCAGCGTCGCCGAGGGGGGAATAAGCACTGAAGCTTTCTTT.

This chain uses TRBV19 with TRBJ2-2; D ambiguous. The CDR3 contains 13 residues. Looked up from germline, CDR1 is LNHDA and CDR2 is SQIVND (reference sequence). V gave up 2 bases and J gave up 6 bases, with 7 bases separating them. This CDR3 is CASSISAAGELFF. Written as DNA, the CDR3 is TGTGCCAGTAGTATAAGTGCCGCCGGGGAGCTGTTTTTT.

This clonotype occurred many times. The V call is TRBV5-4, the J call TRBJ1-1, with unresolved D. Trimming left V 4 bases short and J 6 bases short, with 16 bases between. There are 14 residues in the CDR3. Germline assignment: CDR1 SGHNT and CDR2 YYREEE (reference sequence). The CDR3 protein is CASSLLLGSAEAFF. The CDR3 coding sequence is TGTGCCAGCAGCCTCCTGCTAGGATCAGCTGAAGCTTTCTTT.

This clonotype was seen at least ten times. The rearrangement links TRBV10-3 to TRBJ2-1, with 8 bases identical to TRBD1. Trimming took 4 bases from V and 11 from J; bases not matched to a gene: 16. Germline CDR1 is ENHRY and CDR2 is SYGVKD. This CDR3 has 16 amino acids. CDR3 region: CAISGGGQGIRQKQFF. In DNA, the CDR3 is TGTGCCATCAGTGGGGGAGGACAGGGAATTCGCCAAAAGCAGTTCTTC.

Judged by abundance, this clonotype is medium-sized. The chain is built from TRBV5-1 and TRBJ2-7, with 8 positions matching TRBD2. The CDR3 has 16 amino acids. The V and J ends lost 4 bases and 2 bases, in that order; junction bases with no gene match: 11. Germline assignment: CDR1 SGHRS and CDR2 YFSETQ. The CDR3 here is CASSQHAREGPYEQYV. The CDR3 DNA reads TGCGCCAGCAGCCAACACGCCCGGGAGGGGCCCTACGAGCAGTACGTC.

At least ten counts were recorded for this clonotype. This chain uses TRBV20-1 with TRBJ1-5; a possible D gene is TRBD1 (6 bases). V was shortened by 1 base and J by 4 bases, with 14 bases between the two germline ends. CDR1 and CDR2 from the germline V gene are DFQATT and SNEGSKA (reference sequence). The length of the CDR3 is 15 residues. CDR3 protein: CSARAPGGENQPQHF. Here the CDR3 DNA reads TGCAGTGCTAGAGCACCGGGGGGCGAGAATCAGCCCCAGCATTTT.

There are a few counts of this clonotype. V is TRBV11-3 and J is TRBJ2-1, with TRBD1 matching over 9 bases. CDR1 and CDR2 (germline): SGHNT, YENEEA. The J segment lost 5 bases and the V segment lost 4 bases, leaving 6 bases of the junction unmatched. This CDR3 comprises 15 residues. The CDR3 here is CASSYGQGRDNEQFF. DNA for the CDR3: TGTGCCAGCAGCTACGGACAGGGGAGAGACAATGAGCAGTTCTTC.